The 14 T cell receptor beta chains in this list originate from one sample, sequenced in a study of T-cell reconstitution after alpha-beta-depleted transplantation in children. Library preparation (for TCRbeta) was performed with unique molecular identifiers. TCRdb reprocessed the PCR reads via MiXCR and lists one record per CDR3 protein. Here the sample spans approximately 590,000 distinct CDR3 sequences, approximately 10% being singletons. Sequenced here: PBMCs from the stem cell graft donor, sampled from the stem cell graft. The receptors here all came from a human donor who donated a stem cell graft to a child with acute myeloid leukemia.

This clonotype was counted a few times. The chain recombines TRBV28 with TRBJ2-1; D gene uncertain. V shed 2 bases and J shed 9 bases, with 11 bases lying between them. The CDR3 contains 13 residues. The germline CDR1 and CDR2 sequences are MDHEN and SYDVKM. CDR3 DNA sequence: TGTGCCAGCAGTTTACTAGGCAGAGGTGAGCAGTTCTTC. Translated: CASSLLGRGEQFF.

This clonotype was seen more than once but under ten times. V is TRBV29-1 and J is TRBJ2-3; 10 nucleotides match TRBD2. There are 16 residues in the CDR3. With 6 bases clipped from V and 1 base from J, the junction kept 10 bases outside the gene matches. Germline values: CDR1 SQVTM, CDR2 ANQGSEA. The CDR3 reads CSVSDLAGEGTDTQYF. The CDR3 nucleotides read TGCAGCGTCTCGGATCTAGCGGGGGAGGGCACAGATACGCAGTATTTT.

This clonotype was seen a few times. The J gene is TRBJ2-3, the V gene TRBV7-3; D is perhaps TRBD1 (5 bases). The CDR3 is 12 residues long. The V and J ends lost 8 bases and 3 bases respectively, with 9 bases between them. The germline CDR1 and CDR2 sequences are SGHTA and FQGTGA. CDR3 sequence (DNA): TGTGCCAGCGCTGGGGCAACAGATACGCAGTATTTT. This codes for CASAGATDTQYF.

This clonotype was observed many times. The chain carries TRBV3-1 and TRBJ1-2; D not certain. In germline, CDR1 is LGHDT, CDR2 YNNKEL (reference sequence). V was pared by 4 bases and J by 1 base, with 7 bases between. This CDR3 comprises 13 residues. The DNA for the CDR3 is TGTGCCAGCAGCCTACAGAGTAACTATGGCTACACCTTC. Protein product: CASSLQSNYGYTF.

This clonotype was seen ten or more times. V usage is TRBV6-5 and J usage is TRBJ1-6; TRBD1 matches 9 bases. J lost 5 bases, V lost 4 bases, and 0 bases had no gene match. There are 14 residues in the CDR3. CDR1 MNHEY and CDR2 SVGAGI come from the germline V gene. CDR3 sequence: CASSWDRDNSPLHF. The CDR3 DNA follows: TGTGCCAGCAGTTGGGACAGGGATAATTCACCCCTCCACTTT.

This clonotype turned up a few times. The chain is built from TRBV2 and TRBJ2-1; 8 nucleotides align to TRBD1. Trimming cost V 5 bases and J 5 bases; bases outside gene matches: 8. The CDR3 totals 15 residues. Germline-derived CDR1 and CDR2 are SNHLY and FYNNEI. The CDR3 nucleotides read TGTGCCAGCAGTCGGACCGGGACAGGCAACAATGAGCAGTTCTTC. Translation gives CASSRTGTGNNEQFF.

This clonotype was seen repeatedly, ten times or more. This rearrangement joins TRBV9 to TRBJ2-1; a weak D match, TRBD2 (5 bases). The V gene's germline CDR1 is SGDLS and CDR2 YYNGEE. The CDR3 consists of 15 residues. The germline V and J ends were trimmed by 0 bases and 2 bases, with 9 bases remaining between them. The CDR3 region is CASSVEGGTYNEQFF. The CDR3 DNA is TGTGCCAGCAGCGTAGAAGGAGGAACCTACAATGAGCAGTTCTTC. The whole variable domain, filled in from reference TRBV9 and TRBJ2-1, reads DSGVTQTPKHLITATGQRVTLRCSPRSGDLSVYWYQQSLDQGLQFLIQYYNGEERAKGNILERFSAQQFPDLHSELNLSSLELGDSALYFCASSVEGGTYNEQFFGPGTRLTVL.

The chain combines TRBV30 with TRBJ1-5; D call uncertain. The germline V and J ends were trimmed by 8 bases and 6 bases, with 17 bases remaining between them. In germline, CDR1 is GTSNPN, CDR2 SVGIG (reference sequence). The CDR3 loop spans 13 amino acids. The CDR3 loop reads CALLAQVGQPQHF. CDR3 nucleotide sequence: TGTGCCCTCCTTGCCCAGGTGGGTCAGCCCCAGCATTTT.

In this sample, this clonotype turned up many times. V is TRBV20-1 and J is TRBJ2-3; D perhaps matches TRBD2 (5 bases). CDR1 and CDR2 (germline): DFQATT, SNEGSKA (reference sequence). Trimming took 0 bases from V and 0 from J, leaving 13 bases between them. CDR3 length: 16 amino acids. Here the CDR3 reads CSARDQTGSSTDTQYF. CDR3 DNA sequence: TGCAGTGCTAGAGATCAAACGGGAAGTAGCACAGATACGCAGTATTTT.

The V gene is TRBV29-1, the J gene TRBJ2-3; 7 nucleotides line up with TRBD2. This CDR3 comprises 13 residues. V lost 7 bases, J lost 7 bases, and 11 bases stayed unmatched. Germline-derived CDR1 and CDR2 are SQVTM and ANQGSEA. As DNA, the CDR3 is TGCAGCGGGGGGGGAGCGGCGGAAAATACGCAGTATTTT. It encodes CSGGGAAENTQYF.

The table lists this clonotype with a few counts. The rearrangement joins TRBV11-2 to TRBJ2-1, with 8 bases fitting TRBD2. The germline V gene has CDR1 SGHAT and CDR2 FQNNGV. The CDR3 extends over 14 amino acids. V was pared by 7 bases and J by 5 bases, with 7 bases of the junction left unmatched. The CDR3 is CASTDPGGNNEQFF. As DNA, the CDR3 is TGTGCCAGCACCGACCCGGGGGGGAACAATGAGCAGTTCTTC.

This clonotype was detected ten times or more. The chain links TRBV12-3 or TRBV12-4 to TRBJ2-2; TRBD2 agrees at 7 bases. The CDR3 contains 15 residues. J gave up 4 bases and V 6 bases, and 8 bases lay outside the gene matches. The DNA for the CDR3 is TGTGCCAGCAGCCCTGCGGGGGTAGGCACCGGGGAGCTGTTTTTT. Protein: CASSPAGVGTGELFF.

The chain joins TRBV6-2 or TRBV6-3 to TRBJ2-5; maybe TRBD1 (6 bases). The germline CDR1 and CDR2 sequences are MNHEY and SVGEGT. This CDR3 has 13 amino acids. V dropped 6 bases and J dropped 5 bases, with 13 bases sitting between them. The CDR3 reads CASRKQGRETQYF. CDR3 sequence (DNA): TGTGCCAGCAGGAAACAGGGAAGGGAGACCCAGTACTTC.

This clonotype was detected only a few times. The chain employs TRBV20-1 and TRBJ2-2; D is undetermined. The CDR3 consists of 16 residues. Looked up from germline, CDR1 is DFQATT and CDR2 is SNEGSKA (reference sequence). Trimming removed 0 bases from V and 1 base from J, with 12 bases in between. This CDR3 is CSARDALGMNTGELFF. CDR3 bases: TGCAGTGCTAGAGATGCCCTTGGCATGAACACCGGGGAGCTGTTTTTT.